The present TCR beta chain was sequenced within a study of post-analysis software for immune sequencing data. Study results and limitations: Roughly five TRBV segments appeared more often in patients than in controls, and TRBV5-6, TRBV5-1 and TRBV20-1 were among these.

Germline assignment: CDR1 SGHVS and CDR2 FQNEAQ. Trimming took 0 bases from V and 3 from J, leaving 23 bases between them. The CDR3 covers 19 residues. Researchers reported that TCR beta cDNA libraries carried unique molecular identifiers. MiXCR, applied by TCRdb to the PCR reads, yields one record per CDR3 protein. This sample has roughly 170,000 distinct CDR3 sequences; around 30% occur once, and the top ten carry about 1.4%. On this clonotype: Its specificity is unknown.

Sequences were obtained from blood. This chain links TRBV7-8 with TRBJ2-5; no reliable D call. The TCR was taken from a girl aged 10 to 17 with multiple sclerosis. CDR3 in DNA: TGTGCCAGCAGCTTAGCGCTAAACCTCGGGCTAGTGAGAGAAGAGACCCAGTACTTC. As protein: CASSLALNLGLVREETQYF.